This T cell receptor beta chain was retrieved from a study of response to subunit inactivated influenza vaccine. Broader study findings: There was a suggestion from the authors that each seasonal influenza vaccination recruits few new T cells.

This clonotype was seen ten or more times. Its target is not known. TCRdb ran MiXCR on the RT-PCR reads and lists one entry per CDR3 protein. The top ten clones hold around 10% of a sample with 500,000 to 600,000 distinct CDR3 sequences, around 15% of them seen once. The CDR3 spans 11 residues. In germline, CDR1 is SEHNR, CDR2 FQNEAQ (reference sequence). The V end was cut by 5 bases, the J end by 11 bases, with 12 bases between. The J gene is TRBJ1-1, the V gene TRBV7-9; D not certain. Sequenced material: PBMCs from blood, taken roughly 12 days after vaccination. The receptor comes from a man aged 45-65 years who received an inactivated influenza vaccine. This CDR3 reads CASSAGGLAFF. As DNA, the CDR3 is TGTGCCAGCAGCGCCGGTGGACTCGCTTTCTTT.